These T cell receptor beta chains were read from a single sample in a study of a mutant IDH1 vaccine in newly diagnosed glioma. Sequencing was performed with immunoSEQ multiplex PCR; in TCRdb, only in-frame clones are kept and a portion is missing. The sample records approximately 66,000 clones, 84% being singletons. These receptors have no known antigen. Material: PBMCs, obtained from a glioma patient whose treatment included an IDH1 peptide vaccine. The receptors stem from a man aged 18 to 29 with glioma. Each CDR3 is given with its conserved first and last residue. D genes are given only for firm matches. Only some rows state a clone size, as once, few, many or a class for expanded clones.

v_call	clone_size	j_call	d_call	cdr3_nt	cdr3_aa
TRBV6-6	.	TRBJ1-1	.	TGTGCCAGCAGTACGGGCCAGTTAAACACTGAAGCTTTCTTT	CASSTGQLNTEAFF
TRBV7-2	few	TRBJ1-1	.	TGTGCCAGCAGTCGGAGCCCGGCCAACCTAAACACTGAAGCTTTCTTT	CASSRSPANLNTEAFF
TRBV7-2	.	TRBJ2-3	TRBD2	TGTGCCAGCAACCTGGGGGGGGCAGATACGCAGTATTTT	CASNLGGADTQYF
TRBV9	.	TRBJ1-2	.	TGTGCCAGCAGCCTTCCTTACATGACCGATGGCTACACCTTC	CASSLPYMTDGYTF
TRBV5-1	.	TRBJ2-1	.	TGCGCCAGCAGCTTGGCAGGGGGGGGCTCCTACAATGAGCAGTTCTTC	CASSLAGGGSYNEQFF
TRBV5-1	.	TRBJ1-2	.	TGCGCCAGCAGCTTGGCCAGCAGCGACTATGGCTACACCTTC	CASSLASSDYGYTF
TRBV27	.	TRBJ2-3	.	TGTGCCAGCAGCAACACCGGGACCTCTACAGATACGCAGTATTTT	CASSNTGTSTDTQYF
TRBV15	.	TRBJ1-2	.	TGTGCCACCAGCGGACCTGGGAGGAACTATGGCTACACCTTC	CATSGPGRNYGYTF
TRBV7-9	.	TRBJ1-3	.	TGTGCCAGCAGCTTAGGGTCCGGGGAACCTGGAAACACCATATATTTT	CASSLGSGEPGNTIYF
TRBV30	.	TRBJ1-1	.	TGTGCCTGGAGCGCCGGGACCTCTGAAGCTTTCTTT	CAWSAGTSEAFF
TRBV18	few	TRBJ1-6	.	TGTGCCAGCTCGGGGGCGGCCTATAATTCACCCCTCCACTTT	CASSGAAYNSPLHF
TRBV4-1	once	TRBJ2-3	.	TGCGCCAGCAGTCTTTGGACCCCCGAAGATACGCAGTATTTT	CASSLWTPEDTQYF
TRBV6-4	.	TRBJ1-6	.	TGTGCCAGCAGTGAAGTCCGCCGGTATAATTCACCCCTCCACTTT	CASSEVRRYNSPLHF
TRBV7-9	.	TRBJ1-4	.	TGTGCCAGCAGCCCCTCATTCGAAAAACTGTTTTTT	CASSPSFEKLFF
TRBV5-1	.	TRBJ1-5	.	TGCGCCAGCAGCTTGGGAAGCAATCAGCCCCAGCATTTT	CASSLGSNQPQHF
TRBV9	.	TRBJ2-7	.	TGTGCCAGCAGCCCAGGGGACTACAGCTCCTACGAGCAGTACTTC	CASSPGDYSSYEQYF
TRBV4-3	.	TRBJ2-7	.	TGCGCCAGCAGCCAAGGCACAAGCCGGGGCAGCCGCTCCTACGAGCAGTACTTC	CASSQGTSRGSRSYEQYF
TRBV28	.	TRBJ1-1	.	TGTGCCAGCAGCAGGCCGAGGCACCACACTGAAGCTTTCTTT	CASSRPRHHTEAFF
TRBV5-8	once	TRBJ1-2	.	TGTGCCAGCAGCTTGGGGCAGCCTAACTATGGCTACACCTTC	CASSLGQPNYGYTF
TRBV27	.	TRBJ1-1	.	TGTGCCAGCAGTCCAGGACAGCTGAACACTGAAGCTTTCTTT	CASSPGQLNTEAFF
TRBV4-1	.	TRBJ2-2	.	TGCGCCAGCAGCCAAGATATTTACACCGGGGAGCTGTTTTTT	CASSQDIYTGELFF
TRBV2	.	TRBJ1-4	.	TGTGCCAGCAGTGAAGAGGGTGTGACTGAAAAACTGTTTTTT	CASSEEGVTEKLFF
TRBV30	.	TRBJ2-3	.	TGTGCCTGGAGTATGACTAGAAGCACAGATACGCAGTATTTT	CAWSMTRSTDTQYF
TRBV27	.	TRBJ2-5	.	TGTGCCAGCAGTTTTATGGGGACCCAGTACTTC	CASSFMGTQYF
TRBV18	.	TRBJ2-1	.	TGTGCCAGCTTACCGACAGCCACCTCGAAAGAGCAGTTCTTC	CASLPTATSKEQFF
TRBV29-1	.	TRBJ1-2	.	TGCAGCGCCGACCCCGGGGTCTATGGCTACACCTTC	CSADPGVYGYTF
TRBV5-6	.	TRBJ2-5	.	TGTGCCAGCAGCTTGGGGCGCGACGGGACCCAGTACTTC	CASSLGRDGTQYF
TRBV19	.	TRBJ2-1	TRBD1	TGTGCCAGTAGTCGACAGGGTTCCTACAATGAGCAGTTCTTC	CASSRQGSYNEQFF
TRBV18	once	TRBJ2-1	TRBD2	TGTGCCAGCTTGAAGTCCCTAGCGGGGGGCTACAATGAGCAGTTCTTC	CASLKSLAGGYNEQFF
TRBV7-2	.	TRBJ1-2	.	TGTGCCAGCAGCTCACCAGGGGTTGCTAACTATGGCTACACCTTC	CASSSPGVANYGYTF
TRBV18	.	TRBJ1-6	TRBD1	TGTGCCACCAAAGAGGGGGCAGGGAATTCACCCCTCCACTTT	CATKEGAGNSPLHF
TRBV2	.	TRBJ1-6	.	TGTGCCAGCAGGGATACCTTCGGTCAGAATTCACCCCTCCACTTT	CASRDTFGQNSPLHF
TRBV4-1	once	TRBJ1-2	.	TGCGCCAGCAGCCACCCGACAGAGGGCTACACCTTC	CASSHPTEGYTF
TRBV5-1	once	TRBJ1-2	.	TGCGCCAGCAGCTTGAATAGCCTTAACTATGGCTACACCTTC	CASSLNSLNYGYTF
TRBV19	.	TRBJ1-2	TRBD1	TGTGCCAGTAGTATAGACGACAGGGGTGGCTACACCTTC	CASSIDDRGGYTF
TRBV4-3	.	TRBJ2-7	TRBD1	TGCGCCAGCAGCCAAGGCCGGGACAGGGAAGGGTACGAGCAGTACTTC	CASSQGRDREGYEQYF
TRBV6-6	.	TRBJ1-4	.	TGTGCCAGCAGTTATTCAGGCGCAACTAATGAAAAACTGTTTTTT	CASSYSGATNEKLFF
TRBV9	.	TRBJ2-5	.	TGTGCCAGCAGCGTATTAGCGACGCAAGAGACCCAGTACTTC	CASSVLATQETQYF
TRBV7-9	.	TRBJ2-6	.	TGTGCCAGCAGCTTCGCAGGAGGGCCGTTTGGGGCCAACGTCCTGACTTTC	CASSFAGGPFGANVLTF
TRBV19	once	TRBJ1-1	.	TGTGCCAGTAAAGGGAGGAACGCTCGGGACATCTGGGGAGACACTGAAGCTTTCTTT	CASKGRNARDIWGDTEAFF
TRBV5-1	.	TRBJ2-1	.	TGCGCCAGCAGCTTGTACAATGAGCAGTTCTTC	CASSLYNEQFF
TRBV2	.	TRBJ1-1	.	TGTGCCAGCAGTGGGAAGCCGAACACTGAAGCTTTCTTT	CASSGKPNTEAFF
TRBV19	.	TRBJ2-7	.	TGTGCCAGTGCCGGCGTCCCCTCCTACGAGCAGTACTTC	CASAGVPSYEQYF
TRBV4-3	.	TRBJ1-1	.	TGCGCCAGCAGCTATAGACAGAACACTGAAGCTTTCTTT	CASSYRQNTEAFF
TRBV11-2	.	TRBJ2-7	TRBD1	TGTGCCAGCAGCACAGCCCGGGACAGGGGTCACTTC	CASSTARDRGHF
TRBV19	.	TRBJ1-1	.	TGTGCCAGTATGGACAGCCTCTGGACTGAAGCTTTCTTT	CASMDSLWTEAFF
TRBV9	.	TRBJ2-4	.	TGTGCCAGCAGCGTAGACTCGAGCTGGTCCAAAAACATTCAGTACTTC	CASSVDSSWSKNIQYF
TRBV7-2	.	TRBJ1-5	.	TGTGCCAGCAGCTTAGGGGCAGGACCTAATCAGCCCCAGCATTTT	CASSLGAGPNQPQHF
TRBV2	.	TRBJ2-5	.	TGTGCCAGCAGTTCCTTCGAGACCCAGTACTTC	CASSSFETQYF